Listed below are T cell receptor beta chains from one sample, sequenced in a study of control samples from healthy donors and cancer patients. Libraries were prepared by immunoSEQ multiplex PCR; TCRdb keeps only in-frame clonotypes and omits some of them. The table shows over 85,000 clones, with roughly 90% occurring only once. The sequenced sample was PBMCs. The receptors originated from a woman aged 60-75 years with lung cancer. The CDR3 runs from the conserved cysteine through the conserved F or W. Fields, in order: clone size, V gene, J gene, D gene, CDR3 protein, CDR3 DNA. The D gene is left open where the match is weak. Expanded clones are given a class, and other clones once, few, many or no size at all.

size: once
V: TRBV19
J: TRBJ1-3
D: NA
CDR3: CASREAGWSGNTIYF
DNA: TGTGCCAGTAGAGAAGCGGGCTGGTCTGGAAACACCATATATTTT

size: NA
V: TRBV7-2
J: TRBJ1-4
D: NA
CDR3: CASSLQGLDEKLFF
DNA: TGTGCCAGCAGCTTACAGGGGTTGGATGAAAAACTGTTTTTT

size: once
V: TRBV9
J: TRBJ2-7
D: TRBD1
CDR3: CASSGYPGQTTYEQYF
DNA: TGTGCCAGCAGCGGGTATCCGGGACAGACTACCTACGAGCAGTACTTC

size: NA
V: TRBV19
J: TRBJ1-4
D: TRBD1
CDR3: CASSLGQGSNEKLFF
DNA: TGTGCCAGTAGTTTGGGACAGGGCTCTAATGAAAAACTGTTTTTT

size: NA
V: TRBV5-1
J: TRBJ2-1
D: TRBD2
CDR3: CASSPGGTSGKNEQFF
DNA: TGCGCCAGCAGCCCGGGAGGGACTAGCGGGAAAAATGAGCAGTTCTTC

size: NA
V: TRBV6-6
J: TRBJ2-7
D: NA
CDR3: CASSYPSDPYEQYF
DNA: TGTGCCAGCAGTTACCCTAGTGATCCGTACGAGCAGTACTTC

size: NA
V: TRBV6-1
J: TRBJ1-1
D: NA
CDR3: CASSTRGEKAFF
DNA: TGTGCCAGCAGCACTCGAGGGGAGAAAGCTTTCTTT

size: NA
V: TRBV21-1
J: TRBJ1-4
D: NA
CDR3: CASSKPRDGNEKLFF
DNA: TGTGCCAGCAGCAAACCCCGGGACGGGAATGAAAAACTGTTTTTT

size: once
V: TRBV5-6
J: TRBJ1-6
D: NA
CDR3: CASSLGPTISSYNSPLHF
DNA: TGTGCCAGCAGCTTGGGACCGACAATAAGCTCCTATAATTCACCCCTCCACTTT

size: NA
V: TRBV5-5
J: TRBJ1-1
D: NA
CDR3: CASSSYPGHLNTEAFF
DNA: TGTGCCAGCAGCTCTTATCCGGGACACCTTAACACTGAAGCTTTCTTT

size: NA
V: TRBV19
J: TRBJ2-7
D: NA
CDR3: CASSIAGTPTYEQYF
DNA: TGTGCCAGTAGTATTGCGGGGACCCCGACCTACGAGCAGTACTTC

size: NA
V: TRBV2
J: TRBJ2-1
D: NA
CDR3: CASTRDSYNEQFF
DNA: TGTGCCAGCACCCGGGATTCCTACAATGAGCAGTTCTTC

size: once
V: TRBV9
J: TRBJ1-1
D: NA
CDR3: CASSVDDLTSGGLNTEAFF
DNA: TGTGCCAGCAGCGTAGACGACTTGACGTCTGGGGGCCTCAACACTGAAGCTTTCTTT

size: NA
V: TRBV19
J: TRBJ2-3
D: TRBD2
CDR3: CASRLAGHTDTQYF
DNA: TGTGCCAGTAGGCTAGCGGGGCACACAGATACGCAGTATTTT

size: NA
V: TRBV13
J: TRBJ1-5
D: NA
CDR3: CASSLLPDSNQPQHF
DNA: TGTGCCAGCAGCTTACTACCAGATAGCAATCAGCCCCAGCATTTT

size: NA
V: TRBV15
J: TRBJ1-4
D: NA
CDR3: CATSRGEVTTNEKLFF
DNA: TGTGCCACCAGCAGAGGGGAGGTAACTACTAATGAAAAACTGTTTTTT

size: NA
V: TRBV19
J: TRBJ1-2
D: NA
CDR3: CASSIPSGEGDYGYTF
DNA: TGTGCCAGTAGTATACCTTCAGGAGAGGGGGACTATGGCTACACCTTC

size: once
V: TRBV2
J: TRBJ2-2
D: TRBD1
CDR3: CASSALGQGNTGELFF
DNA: TGTGCCAGCAGTGCTTTGGGACAGGGAAACACCGGGGAGCTGTTTTTT

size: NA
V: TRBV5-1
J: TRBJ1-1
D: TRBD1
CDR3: CASSFGDRGVSEAFF
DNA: TGCGCCAGCAGCTTTGGGGACAGGGGGGTAAGTGAAGCTTTCTTT

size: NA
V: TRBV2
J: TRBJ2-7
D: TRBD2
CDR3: CASSEGLAGVDEQYF
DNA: TGTGCCAGCAGTGAAGGGTTAGCGGGAGTCGACGAGCAGTACTTC

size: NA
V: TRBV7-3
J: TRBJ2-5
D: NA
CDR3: CASSLDGGGGTQYF
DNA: TGTGCCAGCAGCTTAGACGGTGGGGGCGGGACCCAGTACTTC

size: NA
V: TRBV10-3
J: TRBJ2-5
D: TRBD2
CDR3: CATPGGAGLAGVIQETQYF
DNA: TGTGCCACCCCCGGTGGAGCGGGACTAGCGGGAGTAATCCAAGAGACCCAGTACTTC

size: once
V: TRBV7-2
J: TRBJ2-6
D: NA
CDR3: CASSLGRGTGANVLTF
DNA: TGTGCCAGCAGCTTAGGACGGGGCACTGGGGCCAACGTCCTGACTTTC

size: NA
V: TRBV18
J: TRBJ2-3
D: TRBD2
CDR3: CASSPPSGWADTQYF
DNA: TGTGCCAGCTCCCCCCCTAGCGGCTGGGCAGATACGCAGTATTTT

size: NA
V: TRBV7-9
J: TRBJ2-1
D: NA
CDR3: CASSLLGYNEQFF
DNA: TGTGCCAGCAGCCTACTAGGATACAATGAGCAGTTCTTC

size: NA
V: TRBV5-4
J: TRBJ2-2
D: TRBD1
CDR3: CASSLAGTGGSGELFF
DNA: TGTGCCAGCAGCTTGGCCGGGACAGGGGGCTCCGGGGAGCTGTTTTTT

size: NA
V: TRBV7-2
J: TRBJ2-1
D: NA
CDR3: CASSLSVTINEQFF
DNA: TGTGCCAGCAGCTTATCGGTCACTATCAATGAGCAGTTCTTC

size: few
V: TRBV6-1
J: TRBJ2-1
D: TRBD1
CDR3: CASSEITGGRYNEQFF
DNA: TGTGCCAGCAGTGAGATCACAGGGGGCAGATACAATGAGCAGTTCTTC

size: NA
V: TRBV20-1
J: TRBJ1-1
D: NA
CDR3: CSASPISQLNTEAFF
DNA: TGCAGTGCTAGTCCAATTTCTCAATTAAACACTGAAGCTTTCTTT

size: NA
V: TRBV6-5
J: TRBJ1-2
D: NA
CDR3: CASSWRQGIYGYTF
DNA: TGTGCCAGCAGTTGGAGGCAGGGTATCTATGGCTACACCTTC

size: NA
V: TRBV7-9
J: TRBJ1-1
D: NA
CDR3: CASSLVEGFTEAFF
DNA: TGTGCCAGCAGCTTAGTGGAGGGTTTCACTGAAGCTTTCTTT

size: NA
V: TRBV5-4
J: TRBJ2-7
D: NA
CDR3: CASRRDAYEQYF
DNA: TGTGCCAGCAGGAGGGACGCCTACGAGCAGTACTTC

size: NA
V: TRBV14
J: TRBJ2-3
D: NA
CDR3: CASSQDRQVTDTQYF
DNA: TGTGCCAGCAGCCAAGATCGGCAGGTCACAGATACGCAGTATTTT

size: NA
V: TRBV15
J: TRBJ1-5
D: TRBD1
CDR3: CATSSYKDRGIFNQPQHF
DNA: TGTGCCACCAGCTCTTACAAGGACAGGGGGATTTTCAATCAGCCCCAGCATTTT

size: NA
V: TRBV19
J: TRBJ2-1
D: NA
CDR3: CASSIIVGVTYNEQFF
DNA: TGTGCCAGTAGTATCATCGTCGGAGTAACCTACAATGAGCAGTTCTTC

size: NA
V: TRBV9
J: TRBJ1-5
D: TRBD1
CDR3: CASSVQGGSQPQHF
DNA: TGTGCCAGCAGCGTACAGGGGGGAAGTCAGCCCCAGCATTTT

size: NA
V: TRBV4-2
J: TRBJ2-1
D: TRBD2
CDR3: CASSQTSGSSYNEQFF
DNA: TGTGCCAGCAGCCAAACTAGCGGGAGTTCCTACAATGAGCAGTTCTTC

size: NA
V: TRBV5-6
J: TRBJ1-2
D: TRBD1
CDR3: CASSPRGQGLDYGYTF
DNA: TGTGCCAGCAGCCCACGGGGACAGGGCCTAGACTATGGCTACACCTTC

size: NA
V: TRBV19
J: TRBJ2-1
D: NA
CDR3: CASSMNAASANEQFF
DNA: TGTGCCAGTAGTATGAACGCGGCTAGCGCCAATGAGCAGTTCTTC

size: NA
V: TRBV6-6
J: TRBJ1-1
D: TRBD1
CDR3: CASRGQPNTEAFF
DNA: TGTGCCAGCAGGGGACAGCCTAACACTGAAGCTTTCTTT

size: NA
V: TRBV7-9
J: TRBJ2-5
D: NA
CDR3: CASGGSQETQYF
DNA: TGTGCCAGCGGGGGGTCCCAAGAGACCCAGTACTTC